This entry lists 10 T cell receptor beta chains sequenced from one sample in a study of radiotherapy plus CTLA-4 blockade in lung cancer. The repertoire was sequenced with immunoSEQ multiplex PCR; TCRdb's copy has only in-frame clones and lacks some. The table records 40,000 or so clones, 70% to 80% of them present only once. Sequenced here: peripheral blood, sampled from a patient treated with radiotherapy plus ipilimumab. These receptor sequences come from a human donor with non-small cell lung cancer who had stable disease on radiotherapy plus ipilimumab.

The rearrangement links TRBV4-1 to TRBJ1-4; D is unclear. The germline V gene has CDR1 MGHRA and CDR2 YSYEKL. V was pared by 5 bases and J by 7 bases, with 17 bases between. The CDR3 is 15 amino acids. The DNA of the CDR3 is TGCGCCAGCAGCTGGGTTCCTGGCGGCGGTGAAAAACTGTTTTTT. Protein sequence: CASSWVPGGGEKLFF.

The chain links TRBV28 to TRBJ1-1; D is unresolved. CDR1 MDHEN and CDR2 SYDVKM come from the germline V gene. The length of the CDR3 is 14 residues. Trimming took off 7 bases at V and 3 bases at J, with 15 bases between the two ends. The CDR3 nucleotides are TGTGCCAGCATCACCGGCGGCACCTACACTGAAGCTTTCTTT. Protein: CASITGGTYTEAFF.

The rearrangement links TRBV30 to TRBJ2-5; 7 bases align to TRBD2. Germline V gene data show CDR1 as GTSNPN and CDR2 as SVGIG (reference sequence). The junction had 1 base not matched to a gene; V was cut back by 7 bases and J by 2 bases. This CDR3 has 11 amino acids. The CDR3 region has the DNA TGTGCCTTTAGCGGGCAAGAGACCCAGTACTTC. Translating gives CAFSGQETQYF.

This clone was seen more than once but under ten times. V usage is TRBV27 and J usage is TRBJ2-1; TRBD2 agrees at 13 bases. The V segment lost 8 bases and the J segment 4 bases; nucleotides outside the gene matches: 2. This CDR3 is built from 14 residues. CDR1 and CDR2 from the germline V gene are MNHEY and SMNVEV (reference sequence). DNA for the CDR3: TGTGCCAGCGGACTAGCGGGGGATTACAATGAGCAGTTCTTC. Residues: CASGLAGDYNEQFF.

The chain links TRBV7-9 to TRBJ2-1; a weak D match, TRBD1 (6 bases). The V end was cut by 5 bases, the J end by 11 bases, with 13 bases between. CDR3 size: 12 residues. CDR1 and CDR2 (germline): SEHNR, FQNEAQ (reference sequence). The CDR3 spells CASSRTVNQQFF. The CDR3 DNA follows: TGTGCCAGCAGCCGGACAGTTAATCAGCAGTTCTTC.

The rearrangement uses TRBV18 and TRBJ1-1; a weak D match, TRBD1 (5 bases). Germline V gives CDR1 KGHSH, CDR2 LQKENI. With 3 bases removed from V and 3 bases from J, the gap between germline ends came to 11 bases. This CDR3 spans 14 amino acids. The CDR3 here is CASSPGREDTEAFF. CDR3 DNA sequence: TGTGCCAGCTCACCCGGCAGGGAGGACACTGAAGCTTTCTTT.

This clone was picked up a small number of times. This chain links TRBV10-1 with TRBJ1-6; D unclear. Germline V gene sequence: CDR1 WNHNN, CDR2 SYGVQD (reference sequence). This CDR3 is 16 amino acids long. V shed 2 bases and J shed 0 bases, with 8 bases lying between them. CDR3 nucleotides: TGCGCCAGCAGTGAGATCGCGAGCTCCTATAATTCACCCCTCCACTTT. Protein product: CASSEIASSYNSPLHF.

V gene TRBV15 combines with J gene TRBJ2-7; 8 bases are shared with TRBD1. Germline V gene lookup returns CDR1 LNHNV and CDR2 YYDKDF (reference sequence). This CDR3 region has 14 residues. V shed 3 bases, J shed 7 bases, and the junction held 8 bases outside the gene matches. Here the CDR3 DNA reads TGTGCCACCAGCAGCGGCAGGGGGCTGAATGAGCAGTACTTC. Translating gives CATSSGRGLNEQYF.

The V gene is TRBV7-9, the J gene TRBJ2-7, with D tentatively TRBD1 (6 bases). Germline V gene sequence: CDR1 SEHNR, CDR2 FQNEAQ (reference sequence). Trimming pared 5 bases from V and 5 bases from J, leaving 16 bases between. The CDR3 runs to 14 residues. The CDR3 loop reads CASSPIGRGDEQYF. CDR3 bases: TGTGCCAGCAGCCCGATCGGCAGGGGAGACGAGCAGTACTTC.

This chain links TRBV29-1 with TRBJ1-2, with 10 bases that match TRBD1. The V and J ends lost 7 bases and 0 bases, in that order; junction bases with no gene match: 8. The CDR3 covers 15 residues. CDR1 SQVTM and CDR2 ANQGSEA come from the germline V gene. Here the CDR3 reads CSARDRGAPNYGYTF. For the CDR3, the DNA is TGCAGCGCTCGGGACAGGGGAGCTCCTAACTATGGCTACACCTTC.